The 22 T cell receptor beta chains listed next were all sequenced from one sample in a study of blood T cell repertoires in COVID-19. Clones were sequenced by immunoSEQ multiplex PCR, and TCRdb holds only the in-frame ones, with some missing. The profile shows some 140,000 clones, more than 70% of them singletons. Specimen: PBMCs or T cells enriched from blood (not recorded which). The source of these receptors is a middle-aged man with acute COVID-19.

This clone appeared once. V is TRBV3-1 (or the pseudogene TRBV3-2) and J is TRBJ1-5; tentative D call: TRBD1 (5 bases). Germline CDR1 is LGHDT and CDR2 is YNNKEL (reference sequence). Trimming stripped 0 bases from V and 12 bases from J, with 15 bases between. This CDR3 comprises 14 residues. As DNA, the CDR3 is TGTGCCAGCAGCCAAGAAGCCGGGGAGGGGAACCAGCATTTT. Translating it yields CASSQEAGEGNQHF.

The chain employs TRBV15 and TRBJ1-1; 9 bases map to TRBD1. With V trimmed by 3 bases and J by 1 base, 12 bases remained unmatched. Germline V gene data show CDR1 as LNHNV and CDR2 as YYDKDF (reference sequence). This CDR3 has 18 residues. CDR3 in amino acids: CATSRASSGTGPNTEAFF. The CDR3 nucleotides read TGTGCCACCAGCAGGGCTAGTTCGGGGACAGGGCCGAACACTGAAGCTTTCTTT.

The CDR3 protein is CASSIWTEETSYDPETQYF. The CDR3 DNA reads as TGTGCCAGTAGTATTTGGACAGAAGAAACCAGCTACGATCCCGAGACCCAGTACTTC. The chain combines TRBV19 with TRBJ2-5, with a weak D call TRBD1 (6 bases). The germline V gene encodes CDR1 LNHDA and CDR2 SQIVND (reference sequence). This CDR3 comprises 19 residues. V dropped 3 bases and J dropped 5 bases, with 28 bases sitting between them.

The table lists this clone with a few counts. V gene TRBV7-2 combines with J gene TRBJ2-7; TRBD2 matches 13 bases. Trimming removed 5 bases from V and 6 bases from J; junction bases left unmatched: 7. The CDR3 covers 15 residues. Germline loops: CDR1 SGHTA, CDR2 FQGNSA. CDR3 coding DNA: TGTGCCAGCAGCCCATCCGGACTAGCGGGGGTCGAGCAGTACTTC. Residues: CASSPSGLAGVEQYF.

In its sample, this clone was seen a few times. The chain employs TRBV27 and TRBJ2-2; D may be TRBD1 (5 bases). Germline V gene data show CDR1 as MNHEY and CDR2 as SMNVEV (reference sequence). Between the trimmed V and J ends, which lost 4 bases and 7 bases, there was a span of 13 bases. The CDR3 sequence is 14 residues long. The CDR3 coding sequence is TGTGCCAGCAGTTCGACCAGGGTCGGCGGGGAGCTGTTTTTT. The encoded protein is CASSSTRVGGELFF.

The V call is TRBV24-1, the J call TRBJ1-6; the match to TRBD1 covers 10 bases. The CDR3 covers 23 residues. J lost 0 bases, V lost 0 bases, and 16 bases had no gene match. CDR1 is KGHDR, CDR2 SFDVKD, per germline. The CDR3 DNA is TGTGCCACCAGTGATTTGAAAACGACAGGGGGCTCGTTCATGGACTCCTATAATTCACCCCTCCACTTT. It is translated as CATSDLKTTGGSFMDSYNSPLHF.

In DNA, the CDR3 is TGTGCCAGCAGCCCCACAGGGGGCTCAGAGACCCAGTACTTC. Translation: CASSPTGGSETQYF. V and J are TRBV9 and TRBJ2-5, with 9 bases that match TRBD1. The CDR3 spans 14 residues. The germline CDR1 and CDR2 sequences are SGDLS and YYNGEE. Germline trimming cut 4 bases from V and 4 bases from J; bases unmatched to any gene: 5.

V is TRBV11-2 and J is TRBJ1-3, with D uncertain. V lost 1 base to trimming and J lost 0 bases, with 7 bases between them. The CDR3 has 15 residues. CDR1 SGHAT and CDR2 FQNNGV come from the germline V gene. CDR3 residues: CASSLVRGSGNTIYF. The CDR3 DNA follows: TGTGCCAGCAGCTTAGTCCGGGGCTCTGGAAACACCATATATTTT. The whole variable domain, filled in from reference TRBV11-2 and TRBJ1-3, reads EAGVAQSPRYKIIEKRQSVAFWCNPISGHATLYWYQQILGQGPKLLIQFQNNGVVDDSQLPKDRFSAERLKGVDSTLKIQPAKLEDSAVYLCASSLVRGSGNTIYFGEGSWLTVV.

The J gene is TRBJ1-1, the V gene TRBV28, with TRBD1 identical over 8 bases. Germline assignment: CDR1 MDHEN and CDR2 SYDVKM. The CDR3 has 14 amino acids. Unmatched junction bases numbered 4, after V lost 6 bases and J lost 1 base. For the CDR3, the DNA is TGTGCCAGCAGGGACAGGGCCGGGAACACTGAAGCTTTCTTT. Protein sequence: CASRDRAGNTEAFF.

The CDR3: CASSEGRGTEQYF. Here the CDR3 DNA reads TGTGCCAGCAGTGAAGGTCGGGGAACCGAGCAGTACTTC. This sequence joins TRBV6-4 and TRBJ2-7; tentative D call: TRBD2 (5 bases). The CDR3 spans 13 residues. CDR1 is MRHNA, CDR2 SNTAGT, per germline. The V end lost 3 bases, the J end lost 6 bases, and 12 bases lay between the germline ends.

This clone was seen just once. The chain couples TRBV2 to TRBJ1-2; D not resolved. The V end was cut by 6 bases, the J end by 8 bases, with 10 bases between. The CDR3 consists of 11 residues. The V gene's germline CDR1 is SNHLY and CDR2 FYNNEI. CDR3 region: CASRGGGGYTF. DNA for the CDR3: TGTGCCAGCAGGGGAGGTGGCGGCTACACCTTC.

The CDR3 here is CASSSSSGRARNEQFF. CDR3 nucleotides: TGTGCCAGCAGCTCCTCTAGCGGGAGGGCCAGGAATGAGCAGTTCTTC. V and J are TRBV7-2 and TRBJ2-1; 12 nucleotides match TRBD2. The J segment lost 7 bases and the V segment lost 4 bases, leaving 8 bases of the junction unmatched. The CDR3 totals 16 residues. Germline CDR1 is SGHTA and CDR2 is FQGNSA. Variable domain in full (rest from reference TRBV7-2 and TRBJ2-1): GAGVSQSPSNKVTEKGKDVELRCDPISGHTALYWYRQSLGQGLEFLIYFQGNSAPDKSGLPSDRFSAERTGGSVSTLTIQRTQQEDSAVYLCASSSSSGRARNEQFFGPGTRLTVL.

The chain joins TRBV9 to TRBJ2-3; TRBD2 is a possible D gene (5 bases). V was trimmed by 0 bases and J by 6 bases, leaving 11 bases between them. Germline lookup yields CDR1 SGDLS and CDR2 YYNGEE. This CDR3 region has 14 residues. In DNA, the CDR3 is TGTGCCAGCAGCGTAGCGGACTCCCGTGATACGCAGTATTTT. Translating gives CASSVADSRDTQYF.

This clone was detected once. The J gene is TRBJ2-7, the V gene TRBV3-1 (or the pseudogene TRBV3-2); TRBD1 aligns across 8 bases. J gave up 2 bases and V 4 bases, and 7 bases lay outside the gene matches. The CDR3 loop spans 15 amino acids. The V gene's germline CDR1 is LGHDT and CDR2 YNNKEL (reference sequence). The CDR3 is CASSRNRDRPYEQYF. CDR3 DNA sequence: TGTGCCAGCAGCCGCAACCGGGACAGGCCCTACGAGCAGTACTTC.

The V and J genes are TRBV15 and TRBJ2-1; TRBD2 might be the D (6 bases). This CDR3 is 14 amino acids long. V shed 0 bases and J shed 6 bases, with 9 bases lying between them. The germline CDR1 and CDR2 sequences are LNHNV and YYDKDF (reference sequence). CDR3 sequence reads: CATSRDAEGNEQFF. In DNA, the CDR3 is TGTGCCACCAGCAGAGATGCGGAGGGCAATGAGCAGTTCTTC.

The chain combines TRBV5-6 with TRBJ2-1; 8 positions match TRBD2. V gave up 4 bases and J gave up 7 bases; unmatched junction bases: 1. The length of the CDR3 is 12 residues. Germline lookup yields CDR1 SGHDT and CDR2 YYEEEE. For the CDR3, the DNA is TGTGCCAGCAGCACGGGAGGGAATGAGCAGTTCTTC. It specifies CASSTGGNEQFF. The whole variable domain, filled in from reference TRBV5-6 and TRBJ2-1, reads DAGVTQSPTHLIKTRGQQVTLRCSPKSGHDTVSWYQQALGQGPQFIFQYYEEEERQRGNFPDRFSGHQFPNYSSELNVNALLLGDSALYLCASSTGGNEQFFGPGTRLTVL.

The chain is built from TRBV11-2 and TRBJ2-2, with a weak D call TRBD2 (5 bases). The CDR3 totals 15 residues. The V gene lost 3 bases and the J gene lost 5 bases, with 13 bases spanning the gap. Germline V lookup: CDR1 SGHAT, CDR2 FQNNGV. Here the CDR3 reads CASSFRLPGTGELFF. The CDR3 nucleotides are TGTGCCAGCAGCTTCCGGCTCCCGGGGACCGGGGAGCTGTTTTTT.

V usage is TRBV2 and J usage is TRBJ1-2, with TRBD1 matching over 7 bases. This CDR3 has 12 amino acids. The V and J ends lost 9 bases and 6 bases, in that order; junction bases with no gene match: 7. Germline V CDR1 and CDR2: SNHLY, FYNNEI. In DNA form, the CDR3 reads TGTGCCAGGAGAACAGGGGTTGATGGCTACACCTTC. Translating it yields CARRTGVDGYTF.

The chain uses TRBV10-2 and TRBJ2-1; 9 nucleotides agree with TRBD2. There are 15 residues in the CDR3. CDR1 is WSHSY, CDR2 SAAADI, per germline. Unmatched junction bases numbered 8, after V lost 2 bases and J lost 9 bases. CDR3 sequence: CASSENRAGGAEQFF. The CDR3 DNA reads as TGCGCCAGCAGTGAGAATCGGGCGGGAGGGGCTGAGCAGTTCTTC.

The chain combines TRBV3-1 (or the pseudogene TRBV3-2) with TRBJ1-2; TRBD1 aligns across 11 bases. CDR1 LGHDT and CDR2 YNNKEL come from the germline V gene (reference sequence). The CDR3 has 16 amino acids. V gave up 4 bases and J gave up 7 bases; unmatched junction bases: 11. This CDR3 is CASSLDLDRGRRGYTF. Here the CDR3 DNA reads TGTGCCAGCAGCCTCGACCTGGACAGGGGGCGTCGTGGCTACACCTTC.

The chain employs TRBV9 and TRBJ2-7, with TRBD1 matching over 7 bases. Germline V lookup: CDR1 SGDLS, CDR2 YYNGEE. V dropped 0 bases and J dropped 2; count of bases not matched to a gene: 8. The CDR3 length is 16 residues. The CDR3 region has the DNA TGTGCCAGCAGCGTAGATCCGGGACAGCCAACCTACGAGCAGTACTTC. Translated: CASSVDPGQPTYEQYF.

The chain has TRBV28 and TRBJ1-4, with TRBD1 matching 7 bases. The germline V gene has CDR1 MDHEN and CDR2 SYDVKM. J lost 8 bases, V lost 5 bases, and 11 bases had no gene match. The CDR3 runs to 15 residues. In DNA, the CDR3 is TGTGCCAGCAGTCCGCCGGACAGGCTACGAGAAAAACTGTTTTTT. Amino acid sequence: CASSPPDRLREKLFF.